Below, 22 T cell receptor beta chains from the same sample are listed, as sequenced in a study of cytomegalovirus exposure and HLA in healthy donors. Vbeta (60) and Jbeta (13) primers were used in the PCR. TCRdb's table, derived via immunoSEQ multiplex PCR, lists solely in-frame clones and lacks some. The sample contains 150,000 to 200,000 clones, 75% to 85% of which appear only once. The sample taken for sequencing was PBMCs. These receptors were collected from a young woman in good health and CMV-seropositive.

This chain links TRBV4-1 with TRBJ2-3, with D possibly matching TRBD2 (7 bases). CDR3 size: 17 residues. Trimming cost V 0 bases and J 0 bases, with 13 bases left between them. Germline CDR1 and CDR2: MGHRA and YSYEKL. The CDR3 spells CASSQEVRGGSTDTQYF. The CDR3 region has the DNA TGCGCCAGCAGCCAAGAGGTGAGGGGGGGTAGCACAGATACGCAGTATTTT.

Written as DNA, the CDR3 is TGTGCCAGCAGCTTCATACAGGGGCAAAACACTGAAGCTTTCTTT. Amino acid sequence: CASSFIQGQNTEAFF. This sequence joins TRBV7-8 and TRBJ1-1; 7 nucleotides align to TRBD1. V was clipped by 3 bases and J by 2 bases; unmatched bases: 6. In germline, CDR1 is SGHVS, CDR2 FQNEAQ. The length of the CDR3 is 15 residues.

This chain joins TRBV10-3 and TRBJ1-6; D remains ambiguous. Germline V CDR1 and CDR2: ENHRY, SYGVKD. This CDR3 region has 13 residues. The V gene lost 11 bases and the J gene lost 9 bases, with 17 bases spanning the gap. The CDR3 DNA reads TGTGCCTATTCACCCGAGTCCTTTTCACCCCTCCACTTT. Its translation: CAYSPESFSPLHF.

The chain employs TRBV11-3 and TRBJ1-1; the D gene is possibly TRBD1 (6 bases). The length of the CDR3 is 14 residues. Trimming left V 7 bases short and J 3 bases short, with 15 bases between. Germline V lookup: CDR1 SGHNT, CDR2 YENEEA. The CDR3 nucleotides are TGTGCCAGCAAGGACAGTGAAAGGGACACTGAAGCTTTCTTT. It translates to CASKDSERDTEAFF. Using reference TRBV11-3 and TRBJ1-1 for the parts outside the CDR3, the full variable domain is EAGVVQSPRYKIIEKKQPVAFWCNPISGHNTLYWYLQNLGQGPELLIRYENEEAVDDSQLPKDRFSAERLKGVDSTLKIQPAELGDSAVYLCASKDSERDTEAFFGQGTRLTVV.

This chain joins TRBV6-5 and TRBJ2-2, with 7 bases that match TRBD1. Germline V lookup: CDR1 MNHEY, CDR2 SVGAGI. The V gene end was trimmed by 5 bases and the J gene end by 6 bases; junction bases not matched to a gene: 6. The CDR3 is 14 amino acids. The CDR3 DNA reads TGTGCCAGCAGTCGCCTGACAGGGTCCGGGGAGCTGTTTTTT. As protein: CASSRLTGSGELFF.

A single count supports this clone. The CDR3 region has the DNA TGCAGCGTCCGTGGGGGGGGAAACACCATATATTTT. Translating gives CSVRGGGNTIYF. The chain combines TRBV29-1 with TRBJ1-3; the D gene is possibly TRBD1 (5 bases). V lost 6 bases and J lost 4, with 10 bases in between. CDR3 size: 12 residues. The V gene's germline CDR1 is SQVTM and CDR2 ANQGSEA.

The chain combines TRBV11-3 with TRBJ2-7; D call uncertain. The CDR3 extends over 14 amino acids. V shed 5 bases and J shed 1 base, with 12 bases lying between them. The V gene's germline CDR1 is SGHNT and CDR2 YENEEA. In nucleotides, the CDR3 is TGTGCCAGCAGCCCCTTGACTGCATCCTACGAGCAGTACTTC. This sequence encodes CASSPLTASYEQYF.

The rearrangement links TRBV6-5 to TRBJ1-6; D is perhaps TRBD1 (5 bases). The CDR3 spans 13 residues. The germline CDR1 and CDR2 sequences are MNHEY and SVGAGI. With 8 bases removed from V and 7 bases from J, the gap between germline ends came to 12 bases. The CDR3 protein is CASLPGVNSPLHF. For the CDR3, the DNA is TGTGCCAGCTTACCGGGGGTAAATTCACCCCTCCACTTT.

This clone has a handful of counts. The chain joins TRBV5-1 to TRBJ2-1, with 10 nucleotides matching TRBD1. CDR1 and CDR2 (germline): SGHRS, YFSETQ. The CDR3 is made up of 16 amino acids. Germline trimming cut 0 bases from V and 6 bases from J; bases unmatched to any gene: 6. CDR3 loop: CASSLERQGAPNEQFF. The CDR3 DNA sequence: TGCGCCAGCAGCTTGGAGCGACAGGGGGCCCCCAATGAGCAGTTCTTC. The complete variable domain, with remaining parts taken from reference TRBV5-1 and TRBJ2-1, reads KAGVTQTPRYLIKTRGQQVTLSCSPISGHRSVSWYQQTPGQGLQFLFEYFSETQRNKGNFPGRFSGRQFSNSRSEMNVSTLELGDSALYLCASSLERQGAPNEQFFGPGTRLTVL.

This clone was counted between two and nine times. The rearrangement uses TRBV4-2 and TRBJ2-7; D not certain. V was pared by 6 bases and J by 1 base, with 10 bases between. The CDR3 spans 13 residues. Germline V CDR1 and CDR2: LGHNA, YNFKEQ. The CDR3 loop reads CASSSLLSYEQYF. CDR3 coding DNA: TGTGCCAGCAGTTCCCTCTTGTCCTACGAGCAGTACTTC.

The rearrangement joins TRBV7-9 to TRBJ2-1; 9 bases agree with TRBD2. The V segment lost 4 bases and the J segment 8 bases; nucleotides outside the gene matches: 3. The CDR3 covers 13 residues. CDR1 and CDR2 from the germline V gene are SEHNR and FQNEAQ (reference sequence). The CDR3 sequence: CASSSRLADEQFF. Here the CDR3 DNA reads TGTGCCAGCAGCTCGCGACTAGCGGATGAGCAGTTCTTC. Full variable domain (missing parts from reference TRBV7-9 and TRBJ2-1): DTGVSQNPRHKITKRGQNVTFRCDPISEHNRLYWYRQTLGQGPEFLTYFQNEAQLEKSRLLSDRFSAERPKGSFSTLEIQRTEQGDSAMYLCASSSRLADEQFFGPGTRLTVL.

This rearrangement joins TRBV9 to TRBJ2-3; weak D call: TRBD2 (5 bases). V was shortened by 3 bases and J by 6 bases, with 14 bases between the two germline ends. The V gene's germline CDR1 is SGDLS and CDR2 YYNGEE. This CDR3 is built from 14 residues. Here the CDR3 reads CASSGRRGLDTQYF. The CDR3, as DNA: TGTGCCAGCAGCGGGCGGCGCGGGTTGGATACGCAGTATTTT.

This chain joins TRBV7-8 and TRBJ1-1; unclear D gene. The CDR3 is made up of 14 amino acids. V lost 1 base and J lost 1, with 7 bases in between. The germline gives CDR1 SGHVS, CDR2 FQNEAQ. CDR3 sequence (DNA): TGTGCCAGCAGCTTAGGTGGCGGGAACACTGAAGCTTTCTTT. Amino acids: CASSLGGGNTEAFF. The complete variable domain, with remaining parts taken from reference TRBV7-8 and TRBJ1-1, reads GAGVSQSPRYKVAKRGQDVALRCDPISGHVSLFWYQQALGQGPEFLTYFQNEAQLDKSGLPSDRFFAERPEGSVSTLKIQRTQQEDSAVYLCASSLGGGNTEAFFGQGTRLTVV.

The table lists this clone with a few counts. This chain links TRBV19 with TRBJ2-2; 10 bases agree with TRBD2. The ends lost 3 bases at V and 6 bases at J; junction bases unmatched: 7. This CDR3 is 16 amino acids long. Per the germline V gene, CDR1 is LNHDA and CDR2 is SQIVND (reference sequence). Written as DNA, the CDR3 is TGTGCCAGTAGTATTACCAGCGGGAGGGCCCCCGGGGAGCTGTTTTTT. This gives the protein CASSITSGRAPGELFF.

The sample holds a few counts of this clone. The rearrangement links TRBV6-6 to TRBJ2-2, with D possibly TRBD2 on 5 matching bases. The CDR3 sequence is 13 residues long. The germline V and J ends were trimmed by 2 bases and 5 bases, with 6 bases remaining between them. CDR1 MNHNY and CDR2 SVGAGI come from the germline V gene (reference sequence). Written as DNA, the CDR3 is TGTGCCAGCAGTTACCGGGGAACCGGGGAGCTGTTTTTT. Translating it yields CASSYRGTGELFF.

The chain employs TRBV28 and TRBJ1-1, with 7 bases fitting TRBD1. CDR3 size: 13 residues. J gave up 1 base and V 7 bases, and 3 bases lay outside the gene matches. Germline assignment: CDR1 MDHEN and CDR2 SYDVKM. CDR3 coding DNA: TGTGCCAGCATTACAGGGGCGAACACTGAAGCTTTCTTT. Protein product: CASITGANTEAFF.

The gene calls are TRBV4-1 and TRBJ2-5, with 7 bases identical to TRBD2. J lost 8 bases, V lost 2 bases, and 11 bases had no gene match. The CDR3 is 15 amino acids. Germline loops: CDR1 MGHRA, CDR2 YSYEKL. The CDR3 DNA sequence: TGCGCCAGCAGCCAACCGGGACTCCCGGGGGGTACCCAGTACTTC. It codes for CASSQPGLPGGTQYF.

CDR3 residues: CASRYGQPQNTEAFF. The CDR3 coding sequence is TGTGCCAGCAGATATGGACAACCGCAGAACACTGAAGCTTTCTTT. The rearrangement links TRBV6-8 to TRBJ1-1; TRBD1 might be the D (5 bases). The germline V gene encodes CDR1 MNHGY and CDR2 SAAAGT. V lost 6 bases to trimming and J lost 1 base, with 15 bases between them. This CDR3 is 15 amino acids long.

The chain combines TRBV28 with TRBJ2-4; D unclear. Germline-derived CDR1 and CDR2 are MDHEN and SYDVKM. The CDR3 totals 16 residues. Trimming removed 8 bases from V and 8 bases from J, with 25 bases in between. The CDR3: CASSILGPREVDIQYF. CDR3 DNA: TGTGCCAGCTCCATCCTTGGTCCCAGAGAGGTAGACATTCAGTACTTC.

This clone came up once. This chain joins TRBV7-8 and TRBJ2-5, with D perhaps TRBD2 (7 bases). Germline CDR1 reads SGHVS; CDR2 reads FQNEAQ. The CDR3 loop spans 14 amino acids. Trimming took off 3 bases at V and 1 base at J, with 9 bases between the two ends. CDR3 coding DNA: TGTGCCAGCAGCTTGGCGGGGGCCCAAGAGACCCAGTACTTC. This codes for CASSLAGAQETQYF.

The chain is built from TRBV19 and TRBJ2-2; tentatively, D is TRBD2 (5 bases). The CDR3 consists of 14 residues. Trimming shortened V by 7 bases and J by 3 bases, and 12 bases separated the two germline ends. Germline-derived CDR1 and CDR2 are LNHDA and SQIVND (reference sequence). The CDR3 loop reads CASTRGRDTGELFF. CDR3 nucleotides: TGTGCCAGTACGCGAGGGAGAGACACCGGGGAGCTGTTTTTT.

The gene calls are TRBV11-1 and TRBJ2-1; unclear D gene. Germline V lookup: CDR1 SGHAT, CDR2 FQDESV (reference sequence). The CDR3 contains 15 residues. Trimming shortened V by 5 bases and J by 6 bases, and 17 bases separated the two germline ends. The chain's CDR3 is CASSPARKTINEQFF. CDR3 DNA sequence: TGTGCCAGCAGCCCTGCGCGTAAGACAATCAATGAGCAGTTCTTC. Full variable domain (remainder filled in from reference TRBV11-1 and TRBJ2-1): EAEVAQSPRYKITEKSQAVAFWCDPISGHATLYWYRQILGQGPELLVQFQDESVVDDSQLPKDRFSAERLKGVDSTLKIQPAELGDSAMYLCASSPARKTINEQFFGPGTRLTVL.